What follows are 17 T cell receptor beta chains derived from one specimen sequenced in a study of T cells in Graves' hyperthyroidism and ophthalmopathy. There were TCR beta CDR3 regions amplified from RNA transcripts. HTBI primers drove first-round RT-PCR of the TCR CDR3. TCRdb re-called the multiplex PCR reads through MiXCR, storing one row per CDR3 protein. In the table there are about 350,000 distinct CDR3 sequences, over 15% of which are singletons. The sample was blood. The receptors were gathered from a woman aged 40 to 49 with Graves' ophthalmopathy.

This chain joins TRBV6-1 and TRBJ1-2; 9 nucleotides agree with TRBD1. J was trimmed by 1 base and V by 5 bases; bases with no gene match: 5. The V gene's germline CDR1 is MNHNS and CDR2 SASEGT. There are 15 residues in the CDR3. The CDR3 nucleotides are TGTGCCAGCAGTCGGTCGGGACAGGGTAACTATGGCTACACCTTC. Translated, it gives CASSRSGQGNYGYTF.

This clonotype was observed at least ten times. The chain employs TRBV6-1 and TRBJ2-2; the match to TRBD1 covers 7 bases. The germline V gene encodes CDR1 MNHNS and CDR2 SASEGT. The CDR3 extends over 13 amino acids. With 6 bases clipped from V and 6 bases from J, the junction kept 4 bases outside the gene matches. The CDR3 nucleotides are TGTGCCAGCAGCGACAGGGCCCCCGGGGAGCTGTTTTTT. It is translated as CASSDRAPGELFF.

The chain uses TRBV7-2 and TRBJ2-2; the D call may be TRBD1 or TRBD2 (5 bases each). Between the trimmed V and J ends, which lost 10 bases and 6 bases, there was a span of 15 bases. Germline V gene sequence: CDR1 SGHTA, CDR2 FQGNSA. There are 13 residues in the CDR3. The CDR3 here is CATSGWDPGELFF. DNA of the CDR3: TGTGCCACCAGTGGCTGGGACCCCGGGGAGCTGTTTTTT.

This clonotype was observed a few times. This may be a read error: a much more frequent sequence differs by one nucleotide. This chain links TRBV20-1 with TRBJ1-5; D is perhaps TRBD1 (5 bases). The V gene lost 2 bases and the J gene lost 6 bases, with 11 bases spanning the gap. This CDR3 region has 13 residues. Germline V gene sequence: CDR1 DFQATT, CDR2 SNEGSKA (reference sequence). This CDR3 is CSARRTCSQPQHF. The CDR3 DNA reads as TGCAGTGCTAGAAGGACATGTAGTCAGCCCCAGCATTTT.

At least ten counts were recorded for this clonotype. This rearrangement joins TRBV13 to TRBJ2-2; TRBD2 matches 13 bases. Germline values: CDR1 PRHDT, CDR2 FYEKMQ (reference sequence). This CDR3 has 17 amino acids. V lost 5 bases and J lost 6; bases outside the gene matches: 9. For the CDR3, the DNA is TGTGCCAGCAGCGAAGGACTAGCGGGAGAAGCGGCCGGGGAGCTGTTTTTT. Translating it yields CASSEGLAGEAAGELFF.

This clonotype was recorded many times. The gene calls are TRBV30 and TRBJ2-2; the D gene is possibly TRBD1 (5 bases). The CDR3 is made up of 13 amino acids. V was pared by 3 bases and J by 5 bases, with 10 bases between. Germline assignment: CDR1 GTSNPN and CDR2 SVGIG (reference sequence). The CDR3 nucleotides are TGTGCCTGGAGACGCAGGGTGACCGGGGAGCTGTTTTTT. This gives the protein CAWRRRVTGELFF.

This clonotype has at least ten counts. The rearrangement uses TRBV29-1 and TRBJ2-2; D unclear. CDR3 length equals 15 residues. V lost 3 bases and J 4 bases, leaving 15 bases between the germline ends. Germline V CDR1 and CDR2: SQVTM, ANQGSEA. In DNA form, the CDR3 reads TGCAGCGTTGATCGAGACGGATCTGGCACCGGGGAGCTGTTTTTT. Protein sequence: CSVDRDGSGTGELFF.

The chain carries TRBV28 and TRBJ1-2; TRBD1 is a possible D gene (5 bases). This CDR3 spans 13 amino acids. Deletions cut 3 bases from V and 6 bases from J, with 11 bases between. CDR1 MDHEN and CDR2 SYDVKM come from the germline V gene. The CDR3 DNA sequence: TGTGCCAGCAGTTTGAGGCAGGGCCATGGCTACACCTTC. Translation gives CASSLRQGHGYTF.

This clonotype was detected ten times or more. CDR3 loop: CATKRNMNTEAFF. For the CDR3, the DNA is TGTGCCACCAAGAGAAACATGAACACTGAAGCTTTCTTT. The rearrangement links TRBV6-1 to TRBJ1-1; unclear D gene. Germline V gene data show CDR1 as MNHNS and CDR2 as SASEGT. The CDR3 extends over 13 amino acids. The ends were cut back, 10 bases at V and 0 bases at J, with 12 bases in the middle.

This clonotype occurred many times. The chain recombines TRBV10-3 with TRBJ1-2; D might be TRBD1 (6 bases). This CDR3 region has 14 residues. Germline V gene data show CDR1 as ENHRY and CDR2 as SYGVKD. Trimming removed 2 bases at V and 3 bases at J, with 10 bases between. CDR3 sequence (DNA): TGTGCCATCAGTGAGCAGGGGATGGACTATGGCTACACCTTC. As protein: CAISEQGMDYGYTF.

In its sample, this clonotype was seen many times. The chain links TRBV6-2 or TRBV6-3 to TRBJ2-4, with D tentatively TRBD2 (6 bases). The CDR3 spans 21 residues. Germline loops: CDR1 MNHEY, CDR2 SVGEGT. V was trimmed by 0 bases and J by 2 bases, leaving 26 bases between them. This chain's CDR3 is CASSYSRWSSGGNESKNIQYF. CDR3 nucleotide sequence: TGTGCCAGCAGTTACTCGAGGTGGAGTTCAGGAGGGAACGAGTCCAAAAACATTCAGTACTTC.

Concerning this clonotype: It may be a read error: a sequence one base away is much more abundant. The chain recombines TRBV27 with TRBJ2-7, with 11 nucleotides matching TRBD1. There are 15 residues in the CDR3. Germline assignment: CDR1 MNHEY and CDR2 SMNVEV (reference sequence). CDR3 in DNA: TGTGCCAGCGGTTTCAAGGACAGGGGGCCCTACGAGCAGTACTTC. Protein product: CASGFKDRGPYEQYF.

This chain connects TRBV3-1 to TRBJ1-3, with TRBD1 matching over 8 bases. J lost 7 bases, V lost 6 bases, and 17 bases had no gene match. The CDR3 sequence is 17 residues long. Germline V gives CDR1 LGHDT, CDR2 YNNKEL (reference sequence). CDR3 coding DNA: TGTGCCAGCAGACCCTTAAGGACAGGGATGGGCCCGAACACCATATATTTT. Encoded protein: CASRPLRTGMGPNTIYF.

Many counts were recorded for this clonotype. The V call is TRBV12-3 or TRBV12-4, the J call TRBJ1-2, with D unclear. The V gene lost 3 bases and the J gene lost 4 bases, with 9 bases spanning the gap. The CDR3 is 13 amino acids. The CDR3 region is CASSLIITYGYTF. The DNA of the CDR3 is TGTGCCAGCAGTTTGATAATTACCTATGGCTACACCTTC.

Only a few counts were recorded for this clonotype. V gene TRBV19 combines with J gene TRBJ2-2; D might be TRBD1 (5 bases). This CDR3 contains 14 residues. V shed 10 bases and J shed 1 base, with 13 bases lying between them. Germline CDR1 LNHDA, CDR2 SQIVND (reference sequence). In DNA form, the CDR3 reads TGTGCCACCACGACAGTACTGAACACCGGGGAGCTGTTTTTT. Translating gives CATTTVLNTGELFF. Full variable domain (rest looked up from reference TRBV19 and TRBJ2-2): DGGITQSPKYLFRKEGQNVTLSCEQNLNHDAMYWYRQDPGQGLRLIYYSQIVNDFQKGDIAEGYSVSREKKESFPLTVTSAQKNPTAFYLCATTTVLNTGELFFGEGSRLTVL.

This clonotype was found many times. This rearrangement joins TRBV28 to TRBJ1-5; the match to TRBD1 covers 8 bases. Germline loops: CDR1 MDHEN, CDR2 SYDVKM. The ends lost 6 bases at V and 0 bases at J; junction bases unmatched: 10. CDR3 size: 17 residues. This chain's CDR3 is CASSDLRQGYSNQPQHF. CDR3 DNA: TGTGCCAGCAGCGACCTTAGACAGGGGTATAGCAATCAGCCCCAGCATTTT. Variable domain in full (rest from reference TRBV28 and TRBJ1-5): DVKVTQSSRYLVKRTGEKVFLECVQDMDHENMFWYRQDPGLGLRLIYFSYDVKMKEKGDIPEGYSVSREKKERFSLILESASTNQTSMYLCASSDLRQGYSNQPQHFGDGTRLSIL.

This clonotype was seen repeatedly, ten times or more. The gene calls are TRBV7-9 and TRBJ2-7, with D perhaps TRBD2 (6 bases). V dropped 3 bases and J dropped 4 bases, with 25 bases sitting between them. The germline V gene encodes CDR1 SEHNR and CDR2 FQNEAQ (reference sequence). CDR3 length: 18 residues. DNA of the CDR3: TGTGCCAGCAGCTTTGGGGCTAAGCGGGTGGAAGCAATTTACGAGCAGTACTTC. Translated: CASSFGAKRVEAIYEQYF.